These 27 T cell receptor beta chains were all obtained from the same sample, sequenced in a study of vaccination effects on CD4 cells after COVID-19. CD4+ T cells specific for antigen were expanded with viral peptide pools by the ViraFEST assay before sequencing. With approximately ten days of culture completed, CD4+ T cells were isolated. Recipients of the vaccine had no prior SARS-CoV-2 infection and negative nucleocapsid antibodies. Method: immunoSEQ multiplex PCR; TCRdb's copy keeps in-frame clones and lacks some. The sample contains 73,000 or so clones, around 79% of which appear only once. The antigens these receptors bind are not known. Material: CD4+ T cells from PBMCs cultured with SARS-CoV-2 spike peptides, obtained before COVID-19 vaccination. These TCRs come from a human donor who received a COVID-19 vaccine.

The chain couples TRBV18 to TRBJ1-3; perhaps TRBD1 as D (5 bases). Trimming cost V 2 bases and J 4 bases, with 18 bases left between them. CDR1 is KGHSH, CDR2 LQKENI, per germline. The length of the CDR3 is 17 residues. The CDR3 protein is CASSPTPTDLRGNTIYF. In DNA form, the CDR3 reads TGTGCCAGCTCACCAACACCGACAGACCTACGAGGAAACACCATATATTTT.

The chain combines TRBV5-1 with TRBJ1-1; no definite D call. V was cut by 3 bases and J by 11 bases, with 17 bases left in between. There are 13 residues in the CDR3. Germline lookup yields CDR1 SGHRS and CDR2 YFSETQ. The CDR3 loop reads CASSSAEPNRAFF. CDR3 DNA: TGCGCCAGCAGCTCTGCGGAGCCGAATCGGGCTTTCTTT.

The J gene is TRBJ1-1, the V gene TRBV13; D ambiguous. Germline V gene sequence: CDR1 PRHDT, CDR2 FYEKMQ (reference sequence). This CDR3 is 14 amino acids long. V was shortened by 1 base and J by 1 base, with 7 bases between the two germline ends. Here the CDR3 DNA reads TGTGCCAGCAGCTTAGTTCTGGGGAACACTGAAGCTTTCTTT. Translation: CASSLVLGNTEAFF.

This chain links TRBV24-1 with TRBJ2-6; 11 nucleotides agree with TRBD1. The V and J ends lost 3 bases and 0 bases, in that order; junction bases with no gene match: 12. The germline CDR1 and CDR2 sequences are KGHDR and SFDVKD. The CDR3 sequence is 21 residues long. This CDR3 reads CATSDTSTPGTGGSGANVLTF. The CDR3 DNA is TGTGCCACCAGTGATACCTCGACTCCCGGGACAGGGGGCTCTGGGGCCAACGTCCTGACTTTC.

This clone has only one observation. The V gene is TRBV7-2, the J gene TRBJ2-2; tentatively, D is TRBD1 or TRBD2 (5 bases each). This CDR3 spans 18 amino acids. V lost 2 bases and J lost 0, with 16 bases in between. The germline V gene encodes CDR1 SGHTA and CDR2 FQGNSA. CDR3 protein: CASSLSYRGRANTGELFF. The CDR3 DNA is TGTGCCAGCAGCTTATCCTACCGGGGCAGGGCGAACACCGGGGAGCTGTTTTTT.

This rearrangement joins TRBV5-1 to TRBJ1-1; weak D call: TRBD1 (6 bases). This CDR3 contains 14 residues. Between the trimmed V and J ends, which lost 1 base and 0 bases, there was a span of 7 bases. Germline V gene sequence: CDR1 SGHRS, CDR2 YFSETQ. The CDR3 bases are TGCGCCAGCAGCTTGACAGGGATGAACACTGAAGCTTTCTTT. Encoded protein: CASSLTGMNTEAFF.

V usage is TRBV3-1 (or the pseudogene TRBV3-2) and J usage is TRBJ2-3; D is perhaps TRBD2 (7 bases). The CDR3 extends over 13 amino acids. The V end was cut by 0 bases, the J end by 9 bases, with 10 bases between. CDR1 and CDR2 (germline): LGHDT, YNNKEL (reference sequence). CDR3 bases: TGTGCCAGCAGCCAAGATGGGGGGGCGACGCAGTATTTT. This gives the protein CASSQDGGATQYF.

This clone was counted only a few times. The chain carries TRBV19 and TRBJ1-4; D is unclear. CDR1 and CDR2 from the germline V gene are LNHDA and SQIVND (reference sequence). The CDR3 sequence is 15 residues long. V lost 6 bases and J 4 bases, leaving 15 bases between the germline ends. The CDR3, as DNA: TGTGCCAGTAGGAGTTTTAGTGCCGATAATGAAAAACTGTTTTTT. It translates to CASRSFSADNEKLFF.

The V call is TRBV24-1, the J call TRBJ2-2, with TRBD2 matching over 13 bases. This CDR3 has 19 residues. The V and J ends lost 3 bases and 0 bases, in that order; junction bases with no gene match: 6. The germline CDR1 and CDR2 sequences are KGHDR and SFDVKD. CDR3 residues: CATSDPLTSGGPNTGELFF. CDR3 bases: TGTGCCACCAGTGATCCCTTGACTAGCGGGGGGCCGAACACCGGGGAGCTGTTTTTT.

CDR3 loop: CASSLHSGTGYIAKNIQYF. The CDR3, as DNA: TGTGCCAGCAGCTTGCATTCCGGGACAGGGTACATAGCCAAAAACATTCAGTACTTC. This rearrangement joins TRBV28 to TRBJ2-4; 9 positions agree with TRBD1. Germline V gives CDR1 MDHEN, CDR2 SYDVKM. The CDR3 sequence is 19 residues long. Losses at the gene ends were 6 bases for V and 0 bases for J; bases not matched to a gene: 15.

As regards this clone: The germline gene is not matched at one end of the junction; a read error may be the cause. The gene calls are TRBV29-1 and TRBJ1-1; maybe TRBD1 (5 bases). The CDR3 consists of 13 residues. CDR1 and CDR2 (germline): SQVTM, ANQGSEA. In nucleotides, the CDR3 is TGCAGCGTTAAAGATAACCAGGGAACTGAAGCTTTCTTT. Protein: CSVKDNQGTEAFF.

The rearrangement links TRBV7-3 to TRBJ2-3; no clear D gene. V lost 3 bases, J lost 3 bases, and 10 bases lay in between. CDR3 length: 14 amino acids. Germline CDR1 SGHTA, CDR2 FQGTGA. CDR3 DNA sequence: TGTGCCAGCAGCTTTTCAGGCGATACAGATACGCAGTATTTT. This gives the protein CASSFSGDTDTQYF.

The genes are TRBV5-1 and TRBJ1-2, with TRBD1 as a possible D gene (6 bases). The CDR3 has 14 residues. Trimming pared 4 bases from V and 5 bases from J, leaving 15 bases between. Germline V gene lookup returns CDR1 SGHRS and CDR2 YFSETQ. The chain's CDR3 is CASSTLQGGYGYTF. The CDR3 DNA is TGCGCCAGCAGCACCCTACAGGGCGGATATGGCTACACCTTC. The whole variable domain, remainder taken from reference TRBV5-1 and TRBJ1-2, is KAGVTQTPRYLIKTRGQQVTLSCSPISGHRSVSWYQQTPGQGLQFLFEYFSETQRNKGNFPGRFSGRQFSNSRSEMNVSTLELGDSALYLCASSTLQGGYGYTFGSGTRLTVV.

The gene calls are TRBV9 and TRBJ1-1, with 9 bases aligning to TRBD1. V trimming: 3 bases; J trimming: 1 base; junction bases outside the gene matches: 10. This CDR3 spans 17 amino acids. Germline V gene lookup returns CDR1 SGDLS and CDR2 YYNGEE. CDR3 in amino acids: CASSGLKDRGPNTEAFF. In nucleotides, the CDR3 is TGTGCCAGCAGCGGATTAAAGGACAGGGGCCCGAACACTGAAGCTTTCTTT.

The DNA for the CDR3 is TGTGCCAGCAGCCCCTATTGGGACAGGGGTACAGATACGCAGTATTTT. Its translation: CASSPYWDRGTDTQYF. The V gene is TRBV9, the J gene TRBJ2-3; 10 positions match TRBD1. After removal of 4 bases from V and 3 bases from J, the junction contained 8 bases not matched to a gene. Per the germline V gene, CDR1 is SGDLS and CDR2 is YYNGEE. The CDR3 runs to 16 residues.

V and J are TRBV2 and TRBJ2-5; tentative D call: TRBD1 (6 bases). Germline V gene sequence: CDR1 SNHLY, CDR2 FYNNEI. The CDR3 loop spans 14 amino acids. Trimming shortened V by 6 bases and J by 1 base, and 12 bases separated the two germline ends. The CDR3 DNA reads TGTGCCAGCAGAGATGGGGGCTCCCAAGAGACCCAGTACTTC. Amino acids: CASRDGGSQETQYF.

The chain recombines TRBV5-4 with TRBJ2-1, with TRBD2 matching 10 bases. Germline CDR1 reads SGHNT; CDR2 reads YYREEE (reference sequence). V lost 4 bases, J lost 7 bases, and 8 bases stayed unmatched. The CDR3 has 15 residues. CDR3 in DNA: TGTGCCAGCAGCCAAAGAGCGGGGGGGCCAAATGAGCAGTTCTTC. It encodes CASSQRAGGPNEQFF.

Only a few counts were recorded for this clone. V and J are TRBV29-1 and TRBJ1-2; 10 bases fit TRBD1. There are 14 residues in the CDR3. From germline, CDR1 is SQVTM and CDR2 ANQGSEA. The ends lost 3 bases at V and 9 bases at J; junction bases unmatched: 10. The chain's CDR3 is CSVDPQTGGIRYTF. DNA for the CDR3: TGCAGCGTTGATCCACAGACAGGGGGCATCCGCTACACCTTC.

This clone was observed a handful of times. This chain links TRBV6-5 with TRBJ1-1; 9 bases align to TRBD1. Per germline, CDR1 MNHEY and CDR2 SVGAGI. The CDR3 has 16 residues. V lost 2 bases, J lost 0 bases, and 4 bases stayed unmatched. As DNA, the CDR3 is TGTGCCAGCAGTTACCGGAGGACAGGGGTGAACACTGAAGCTTTCTTT. It specifies CASSYRRTGVNTEAFF.

The chain uses TRBV6-5 and TRBJ2-5; a weak D match, TRBD2 (5 bases). The CDR3 has 14 residues. Germline loops: CDR1 MNHEY, CDR2 SVGAGI. Trimming removed 0 bases from V and 4 bases from J, with 9 bases in between. For the CDR3, the DNA is TGTGCCAGCAGTTACTCTGCTAGCAGAGAGACCCAGTACTTC. This sequence encodes CASSYSASRETQYF.

The chain has TRBV7-3 and TRBJ1-2; 11 bases are shared with TRBD1. Germline-derived CDR1 and CDR2 are SGHTA and FQGTGA. CDR3 length equals 14 residues. V was pared by 5 bases and J by 4 bases, with 3 bases of the junction left unmatched. CDR3 protein: CASSPGTGGYGYTF. Written as DNA, the CDR3 is TGTGCCAGCAGCCCTGGGACAGGGGGCTATGGCTACACCTTC.

The chain links TRBV19 to TRBJ1-2, with 7 bases matching TRBD1. Germline V lookup: CDR1 LNHDA, CDR2 SQIVND (reference sequence). The CDR3 has 13 residues. The junction had 3 bases not matched to a gene; V was cut back by 2 bases and J by 6 bases. The DNA for the CDR3 is TGTGCCAGTAGTATATCCGGGACAGATGGCTACACCTTC. Encoded protein: CASSISGTDGYTF.

This clone was counted between two and nine times. This rearrangement joins TRBV5-4 to TRBJ1-4; D perhaps matches TRBD1 (5 bases). This CDR3 contains 16 residues. CDR1 and CDR2 from the germline V gene are SGHNT and YYREEE (reference sequence). The V gene lost 2 bases and the J gene lost 2 bases, with 13 bases spanning the gap. The CDR3 nucleotides read TGTGCCAGCAGCTTTGGGGGGAGGGCTACTAATGAAAAACTGTTTTTT. It is translated as CASSFGGRATNEKLFF. The full variable domain, its missing parts supplied by reference TRBV5-4 and TRBJ1-4, is ETGVTQSPTHLIKTRGQQVTLRCSSQSGHNTVSWYQQALGQGPQFIFQYYREEENGRGNFPPRFSGLQFPNYSSELNVNALELDDSALYLCASSFGGRATNEKLFFGSGTQLSVL.

This sequence joins TRBV6-5 and TRBJ1-2; possible D gene TRBD1, 6 bases. Trimming shortened V by 6 bases and J by 4 bases, and 15 bases separated the two germline ends. The CDR3 is made up of 14 amino acids. Germline values: CDR1 MNHEY, CDR2 SVGAGI. The CDR3 coding sequence is TGTGCCAGCAGCCGGACAGACGTCGGCTATGGCTACACCTTC. Its protein is CASSRTDVGYGYTF.

The chain uses TRBV2 and TRBJ2-2; the D is unclear. This CDR3 spans 14 amino acids. Germline V CDR1 and CDR2: SNHLY, FYNNEI. V was pared by 7 bases and J by 1 base, with 10 bases between. CDR3 residues: CASKELVNTGELFF. The CDR3 bases are TGTGCCAGCAAGGAACTGGTGAACACCGGGGAGCTGTTTTTT.

This sequence joins TRBV18 and TRBJ2-1; D is undetermined. This CDR3 has 13 residues. CDR1 KGHSH and CDR2 LQKENI come from the germline V gene. Between the trimmed V and J ends, which lost 1 base and 2 bases, there was a span of 3 bases. CDR3 DNA sequence: TGTGCCAGCTCACCACTCCCCTACAATGAGCAGTTCTTC. Protein product: CASSPLPYNEQFF.

This clone was recorded once. A much larger clone is a single base away; this may be a read error. The chain is built from TRBV20-1 and TRBJ2-1, with a possible D match to TRBD2 (6 bases). CDR1 is DFQATT and CDR2 is SNEGSKA in the germline V gene (reference sequence). The germline V and J ends were trimmed by 3 bases and 9 bases, with 9 bases remaining between them. The length of the CDR3 is 11 residues. The CDR3 sequence is CSASRLVEQFF. DNA for the CDR3: TGCAGTGCTAGTCGACTAGTTGAGCAGTTCTTC.